This TCR beta chain was recorded in a study of shared clonotypes between healthy human individuals (dated by TCRdb to 2019 to 2021). Looking at the study overall: A few men and two women, aged 18 to 49 years, made up the cohort. For each donor, CD4 naive and CD4 memory were each given three plates, CD8 naive was given two plates, and CD8 memory was given one plate. Blood TCR repertoires of a handful of healthy adults were deeply sequenced to estimate repertoire size and the extent of clonotype sharing between individuals. To increase sequencing depth and limit assay-specific biases, TCR repertoire library preparation and sequencing were carried out by different laboratories using diverse techniques. Leukapheresis yielded between about 0.85 and 10 billion PBMCs per donor.

This clone was seen a single time. Its antigen is currently not known. Base qualities were left out, and no much larger clone turns up one base away. The paper as a whole reports these results and caveats: Because the study included a small number of donors, the genetic and exposure-history diversity represented was limited. Naive subsets generally had larger estimated clonotype richness than memory subsets. Only blood was sampled, and tissue TCR repertoires likely differ from those in blood. Incomplete sequencing was indicated by rarefaction of sorted-subset datasets, despite the large sequencing depth. Across several donors, around 5.4% of naive CD4, approximately 3.6% of naive CD8, 2% to 2.5% of memory CD4, and approximately 0.42% of memory CD8 clonotypes were shared. Pairwise subsampling indicated that sequencing depth was expected to affect the degree of clonotype sharing among donors. Higher generation probabilities were observed for clonotypes shared by all four sorted-subset donors than for non-shared clonotypes.

CD8 naive samples were CD45RO-negative cells positively selected for CCR7, giving a CD45RA+CCR7+ population that excluded TemRA cells. Donors were healthy HIV-negative adults with no recently reported acute infections or vaccinations. All donors were Caucasian adults living in Nashville, Tennessee, USA. Blood was collected by leukapheresis, and PBMCs were isolated by Ficoll-Histopaque density gradient centrifugation and then cryopreserved in liquid nitrogen vapor phase. Analytical flow cytometry was used to check the purity and quantity of each magnetically sorted T cell population. Each sorted fraction had its genomic DNA isolated and then quantified by UV absorbance on a Nanodrop 2000c. The CDR3 holds 14 amino acids from the cysteine to the phenylalanine. Only the CDR3 part of the read is kept: 42 bases, read in frame from the first base. The germline V gene (reference sequence) specifies LNHDA as CDR1 and SQIVND as CDR2. Trimming removed 5 bases from V and 5 bases from J, leaving 15 bases between the germline ends.

Using the deep immunoSEQ assay, TCR CDR3 regions were amplified from genomic DNA by multiplex PCR. Extracted genomic DNA from each cell subset was spread evenly across all wells of several immunoSEQ 96-well plates, with each plate serving as a replicate. For sorted subsets, around 200 ng genomic DNA, equal to some 30,000 T cell genomes, was loaded into each replicate PCR. Purified libraries were quantified with a Qubit 3.0 fluorometer, sized on a Bioanalyzer 2100, and re-quantified with the KAPA Library Quantification kit. A separate single-read 150-cycle Illumina NextSeq 550 flow cell was used to sequence each immunoSEQ 96-well plate. Per the authors' processing: Because the immunoSEQ output held only junctional sequences and lacked quality scores, the filtering could not match the filtering applied to full-length reads. To assign V/J genes and CDR3, sequences were annotated using PyIR, a Python wrapper for IgBLAST v1.9, with IMGT germline references. Reads were removed for weak V/J assignments (E-value above 1e-6), missing CDR3, stop codons, out-of-frame junctions, or ambiguous translated residues. V3J clonotypes were defined by identical inferred V gene, J gene, and CDR3 amino acid sequence. Percentage overlap between repertoires was computed as shared unique clonotypes divided by the size of the smaller repertoire. Three approaches were used to assess repertoire richness: RTK rarefaction, the Chao1 estimator, and Recon v2.1 estimates of unobserved clonotypes. OLGA was used to compute generation probabilities for all TCRbeta clonotypes that the gDNA method yielded from a handful of donors. The clones in this table, taken by TCRdb from immuneACCESS, are in-frame only. Not every clone is retained; where verified, under half of the shortfall comes from an unresolved V gene, and the cause of the rest is unknown. That table furnishes V, J and clone size, whereas the DNA furnished D and trimming. The sample profile shows over 2 million clones; just under 95% of them were found once. Of the sample, 0.9% to 1.4% is held by the ten largest clones.

Sequenced input: naive CD8+ T cells sorted from blood. Read against the paper, the sample's cell subset or site label means: CD45RA+CCR7+. The TCR sequence derives from a young man in good health. This chain joins TRBV19 to TRBJ2-5; 6 matching bases give a weak D call of TRBD2. The sequenced DNA: TGTGCCAGTAGTCCATACGGGGGTGGGGAGACCCAGTACTTC. Its protein product is CASSPYGGGETQYF.